This T cell receptor beta chain was sequenced in a study of blood T cell repertoires in COVID-19. On the study more broadly: Italy, Spain and the United States were the sources of the convalescent and acute COVID-19 samples. PBMCs, B-cell-depleted T cells, or T cells were the source of the cDNA or gDNA that made up the material.

Original analysis: Estimation of nucleated cell counts was performed using reference gene primer amplification. Data came from immunoSEQ multiplex PCR; TCRdb stores just in-frame clones and leaves some out. V and J calls and clone size follow that table, whereas D and trimming were derived from the DNA. The sample lists hundreds of thousands of clones, 83% occurring once. Germline V CDR1 and CDR2: SEHNR, FQNEAQ (reference sequence). Losses at the gene ends were 5 bases for V and 5 bases for J; bases not matched to a gene: 4. The CDR3 contains 13 residues. The specimen was peripheral blood. The receptor was isolated from a woman aged 45-65 years with acute or convalescent COVID-19. The chain has TRBV7-9 and TRBJ2-7, with 9 bases fitting TRBD2. The CDR3 coding sequence is TGTGCCAGCAGCGGACTAGCGAAGGACGAGCAGTACTTC. It codes for CASSGLAKDEQYF.